The 4 T cell receptor beta chains in this list originate from one sample, sequenced in a study of post-analysis software for immune sequencing data. Each TCR beta cDNA library carried unique molecular identifiers. TCRdb ran MiXCR on the PCR reads and lists one entry per CDR3 protein. The sample carries more than 500,000 distinct CDR3 sequences, around 34% recorded once. The antigens for these receptors are not known. Findings and caveats of the study: TRBV5-6, TRBV5-1 and TRBV20-1 were among 4 or 5 TRBV segments more frequent in patients than controls.

Sequencing used blood. Source of these receptors: a girl under 18 with multiple sclerosis.

This clonotype was picked up a small number of times. V and J are TRBV7-9 and TRBJ1-2; 7 bases match TRBD1. The junction had 8 bases not matched to a gene; V was cut back by 4 bases and J by 6 bases. Looked up from germline, CDR1 is SEHNR and CDR2 is FQNEAQ (reference sequence). This CDR3 is built from 14 residues. CDR3 residues: CASSSTGRVNGYTF. The CDR3 DNA is TGTGCCAGCAGCTCGACAGGGAGGGTTAATGGCTACACCTTC.

This clonotype was counted a single time. The chain has TRBV5-1 and TRBJ1-1; D call uncertain. This CDR3 is built from 17 residues. The V end lost 0 bases, the J end lost 5 bases, and 20 bases lay between the germline ends. Germline values: CDR1 SGHRS, CDR2 YFSETQ. The CDR3 nucleotides are TGCGCCAGCAGCTTGGGGACGCACAGCCGGGATGGGACTGAAGCTTTCTTT. It codes for CASSLGTHSRDGTEAFF.

The rearrangement joins TRBV5-1 to TRBJ2-1; D is possibly TRBD1 or TRBD2 (6 bases each). The CDR3 is 13 amino acids. V was cut by 0 bases and J by 9 bases, with 10 bases left in between. From germline, CDR1 is SGHRS and CDR2 YFSETQ. The CDR3 DNA sequence: TGCGCCAGCAGCTTGGAGGGGGGCGGTGAGCAGTTCTTC. Translated: CASSLEGGGEQFF.

This chain uses TRBV7-6 with TRBJ2-1, with D maybe TRBD1 (6 bases). CDR1 is SGHVS, CDR2 FNYEAQ, per germline. The CDR3 sequence is 14 residues long. V was cut by 1 base and J by 8 bases, with 12 bases left in between. Written as DNA, the CDR3 is TGTGCCAGCAGCTTAGAAATCAGGGGCGATGAGCAGTTCTTC. Translating it yields CASSLEIRGDEQFF.